This T cell receptor (beta chain) originates from a study of T cell responses to AZD1222 COVID-19 vaccine (dated by TCRdb to the early 2020s). At the level of the whole study: TCR sequencing covered fewer than 250 trial participants: 207 given two doses of AZD1222 and 26 given two doses of MenACWY control vaccine. Trial participants were enrolled by age into subgroups of 18-55, 56-69 and 70-plus years, and about 150, 27 and 61 TCR-sequenced participants, respectively, were included in these subgroups. Overall study outcomes, separate from this receptor: After two AZD1222 doses, spike-specific TCR breadth and depth were significantly higher than at day 0 and than in MenACWY recipients. Because no day 14 peak-response samples were available, repertoires were characterized only after the peak T cell response. Only five or six AZD1222 recipients were SARS-CoV-2 seropositive at baseline, limiting conclusions about previously exposed vaccinees. The 56-69-year group was small, and its depth increase did not reach significance, likely because of low power. The whole spike protein was spanned by vaccine-associated CD4 TCRs, and dominant responses were seen in regions 160-218 and 743-854. Participants were mostly white British and included more females than males, and it was suggested by the authors that clonal diversity may have been underestimated. Reportedly, close to half of the unique spike-specific TCRs recognized epitopes lying outside the regions that are mutated in the B.1.351 and B.1.1.7 variants.

The CDR3 runs 17 amino acids, cysteine and phenylalanine included. The read is trimmed to its CDR3 DNA, 51 bases read in frame from base 1. Looking up the germline V gene (reference sequence) yields CDR1 MNHEY and CDR2 SMNVEV. Trimming removed 2 bases from V and 6 bases from J; the gene matches leave 9 bases unexplained. The time point label on this specimen signifies: about 28 days (+/-7) after the second vaccine dose. Because spike-specific TCR depth and breadth did not differ between the two schedules, AZD1222 recipients who got a second dose at roughly 4 weeks were pooled with those who got a second dose at roughly 12 weeks. Vaccinee samples came from UK trials COV001 and COV002, including a single-blind randomized controlled phase 2/3 trial of AZD1222 (ChAdOx1 nCoV-19) in healthy adults. Trial participant PBMC samples were collected at day 0 and day 28 after the second dose for TCRbeta chain sequencing.

The CDR3 regions of human TCRbeta chains were analyzed by immunosequencing. Per the source publication's procedure: Repertoire TCRs were checked for matches against a reference library of SARS-CoV-2-specific TCRs that had been generated using the MIRA antigen-specificity platform. Breadth was defined as the fraction of unique TCRs that were SARS-CoV-2-associated, and depth was defined as the fraction of total T cells that were SARS-CoV-2-associated. Using the MIRA data, each spike-specific TCR was assigned both to the spike region to which the TCR was reactive and to a CD4 or CD8 class. Log10-transformed breadth and depth values were compared by one-way ANOVA with Sidak's multiple comparisons tests. TCRdb took this table from immuneACCESS and kept in-frame rearrangements with V and J called. Such tables lack part of the clones; where checked against another copy, unresolved V genes explain under half of the gap, and the rest is unexplained. V, J and clone size are taken as reported in that table, and D and trimming were inferred from the DNA itself. Across this sample there are some 150,000 clones, with approximately 92% seen only once. Roughly 3.3% of the sample rests with the top ten.

Turning to this clone: Its antigen remains undetermined. The record has no base qualities; no much larger clone is one base away.

The chain uses TRBV27 and TRBJ2-1; TRBD2 lines up with 11 middle nucleotides. The sequence was collected from an adult who received the AZD1222 COVID-19 vaccine. Sequenced here: peripheral blood, sampled 28 days after the second AZD1222 dose. Here is the DNA: TGTGCCAGCAGTTTAGGCGGTGGGCTAGCGGGAGGCAATGAGCAGTTCTTC. Its coded protein is CASSLGGGLAGGNEQFF.